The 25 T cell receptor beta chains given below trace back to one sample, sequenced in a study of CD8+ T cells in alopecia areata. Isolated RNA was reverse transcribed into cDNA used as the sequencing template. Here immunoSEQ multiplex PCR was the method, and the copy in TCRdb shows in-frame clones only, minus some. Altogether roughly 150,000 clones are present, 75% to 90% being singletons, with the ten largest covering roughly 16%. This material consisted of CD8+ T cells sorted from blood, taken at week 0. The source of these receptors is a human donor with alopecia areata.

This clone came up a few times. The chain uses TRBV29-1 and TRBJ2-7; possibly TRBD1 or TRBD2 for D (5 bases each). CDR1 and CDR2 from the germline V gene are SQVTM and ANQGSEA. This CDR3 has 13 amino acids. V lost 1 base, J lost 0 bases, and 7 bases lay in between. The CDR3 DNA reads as TGCAGCGTTGAAGTTGGGGGCTCCTACGAGCAGTACTTC. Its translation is CSVEVGGSYEQYF.

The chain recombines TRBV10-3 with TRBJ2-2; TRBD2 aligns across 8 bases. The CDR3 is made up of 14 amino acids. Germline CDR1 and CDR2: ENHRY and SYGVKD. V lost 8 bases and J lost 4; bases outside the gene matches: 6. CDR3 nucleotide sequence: TGTGCCATCGGCGGCGGGGGGTCCACCGGGGAGCTGTTTTTT. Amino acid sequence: CAIGGGGSTGELFF.

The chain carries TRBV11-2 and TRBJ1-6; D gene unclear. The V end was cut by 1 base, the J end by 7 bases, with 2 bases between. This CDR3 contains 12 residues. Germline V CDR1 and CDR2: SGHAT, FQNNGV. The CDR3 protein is CASSLGNSPLHF. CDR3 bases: TGTGCCAGCAGCTTAGGGAATTCACCCCTCCACTTT. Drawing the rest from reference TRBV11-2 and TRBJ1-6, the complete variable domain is EAGVAQSPRYKIIEKRQSVAFWCNPISGHATLYWYQQILGQGPKLLIQFQNNGVVDDSQLPKDRFSAERLKGVDSTLKIQPAKLEDSAVYLCASSLGNSPLHFGNGTRLTVT.

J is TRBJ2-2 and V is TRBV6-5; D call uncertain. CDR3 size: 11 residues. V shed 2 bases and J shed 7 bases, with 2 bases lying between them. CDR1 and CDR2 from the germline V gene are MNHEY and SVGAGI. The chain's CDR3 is CASSYIGELFF. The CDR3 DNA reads TGTGCCAGCAGTTACATCGGGGAGCTGTTTTTT.

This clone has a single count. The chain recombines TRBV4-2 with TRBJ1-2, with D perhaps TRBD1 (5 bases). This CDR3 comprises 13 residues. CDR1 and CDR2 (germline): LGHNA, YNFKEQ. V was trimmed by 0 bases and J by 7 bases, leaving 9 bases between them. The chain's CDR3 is CASSQEGGAGYTF. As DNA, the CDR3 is TGTGCCAGCAGCCAAGAGGGAGGGGCTGGCTACACCTTC.

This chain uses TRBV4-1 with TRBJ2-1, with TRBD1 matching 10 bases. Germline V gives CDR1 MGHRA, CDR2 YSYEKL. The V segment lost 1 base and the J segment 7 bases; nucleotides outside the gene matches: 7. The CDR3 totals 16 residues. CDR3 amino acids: CASSQGDRGVENEQFF. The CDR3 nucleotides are TGCGCCAGCAGCCAAGGGGACAGGGGAGTGGAAAATGAGCAGTTCTTC.

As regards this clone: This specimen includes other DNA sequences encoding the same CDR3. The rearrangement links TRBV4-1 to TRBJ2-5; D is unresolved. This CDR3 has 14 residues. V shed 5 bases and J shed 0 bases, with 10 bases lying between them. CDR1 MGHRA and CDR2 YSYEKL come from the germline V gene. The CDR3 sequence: CASSSKGNQETQYF. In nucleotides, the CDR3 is TGCGCCAGCAGCTCAAAGGGAAACCAAGAGACCCAGTACTTC.

The CDR3 region is CSVDGGGRGTEAFF. CDR3 nucleotide sequence: TGCAGCGTTGACGGGGGCGGACGGGGGACTGAAGCTTTCTTT. V usage is TRBV29-1 and J usage is TRBJ1-1; possibly TRBD1 for D (6 bases). V dropped 3 bases and J dropped 5 bases, with 16 bases sitting between them. The length of the CDR3 is 14 residues. Germline-derived CDR1 and CDR2 are SQVTM and ANQGSEA.

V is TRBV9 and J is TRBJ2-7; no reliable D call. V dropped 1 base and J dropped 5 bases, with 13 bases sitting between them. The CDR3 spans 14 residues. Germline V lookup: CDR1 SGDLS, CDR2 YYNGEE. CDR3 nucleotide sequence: TGTGCCAGCAGCGTAAGGCCAGCGTCAGACGAGCAGTACTTC. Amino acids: CASSVRPASDEQYF.

This chain's CDR3 is CSVVAGEGYGEQFF. CDR3 coding DNA: TGCAGCGTTGTAGCGGGAGAAGGGTATGGTGAGCAGTTCTTC. The V and J genes are TRBV29-1 and TRBJ2-1; 9 bases agree with TRBD2. Unmatched junction bases numbered 10, after V lost 4 bases and J lost 9 bases. This CDR3 is 14 amino acids long. CDR1 and CDR2 (germline): SQVTM, ANQGSEA.

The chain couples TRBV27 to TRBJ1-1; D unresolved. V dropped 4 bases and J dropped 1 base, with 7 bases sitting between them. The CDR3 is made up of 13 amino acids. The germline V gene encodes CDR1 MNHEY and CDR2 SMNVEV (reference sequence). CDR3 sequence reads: CASSSTENTEAFF. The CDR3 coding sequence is TGTGCCAGCAGTTCCACAGAGAACACTGAAGCTTTCTTT.

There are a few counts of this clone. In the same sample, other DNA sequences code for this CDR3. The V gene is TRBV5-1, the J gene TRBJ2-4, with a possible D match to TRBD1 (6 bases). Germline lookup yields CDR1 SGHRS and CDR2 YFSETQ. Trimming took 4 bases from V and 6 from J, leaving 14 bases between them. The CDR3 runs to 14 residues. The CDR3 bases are TGCGCCAGCAGCCCTACAGGGTCAGGAAACATTCAGTACTTC. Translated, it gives CASSPTGSGNIQYF.

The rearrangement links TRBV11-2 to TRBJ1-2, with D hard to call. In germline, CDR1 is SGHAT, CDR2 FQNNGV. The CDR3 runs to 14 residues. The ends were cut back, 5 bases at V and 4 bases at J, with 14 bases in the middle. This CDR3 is CASSTAKLSYGYTF. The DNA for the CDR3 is TGTGCCAGCAGCACCGCCAAACTCTCCTATGGCTACACCTTC. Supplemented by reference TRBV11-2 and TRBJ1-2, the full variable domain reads EAGVAQSPRYKIIEKRQSVAFWCNPISGHATLYWYQQILGQGPKLLIQFQNNGVVDDSQLPKDRFSAERLKGVDSTLKIQPAKLEDSAVYLCASSTAKLSYGYTFGSGTRLTVV.

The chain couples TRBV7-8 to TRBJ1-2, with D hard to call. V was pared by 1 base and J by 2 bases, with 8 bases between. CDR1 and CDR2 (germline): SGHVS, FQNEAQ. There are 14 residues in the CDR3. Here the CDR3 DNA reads TGTGCCAGCAGCTTAGGTGGCAGAAACTATGGCTACACCTTC. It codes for CASSLGGRNYGYTF.

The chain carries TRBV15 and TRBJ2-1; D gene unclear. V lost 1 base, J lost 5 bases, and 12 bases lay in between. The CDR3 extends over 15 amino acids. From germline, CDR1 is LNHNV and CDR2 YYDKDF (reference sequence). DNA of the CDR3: TGTGCCACCAGCAGAGGATACGGTGGGAACAATGAGCAGTTCTTC. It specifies CATSRGYGGNNEQFF.

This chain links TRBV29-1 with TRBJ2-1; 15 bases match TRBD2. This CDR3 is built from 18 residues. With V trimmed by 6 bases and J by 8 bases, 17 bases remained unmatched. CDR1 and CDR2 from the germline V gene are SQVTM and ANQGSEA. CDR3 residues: CSVRPGLAGGLKGDEQFF. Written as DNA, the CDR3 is TGCAGCGTGCGACCGGGACTAGCGGGGGGACTGAAAGGCGATGAGCAGTTCTTC.

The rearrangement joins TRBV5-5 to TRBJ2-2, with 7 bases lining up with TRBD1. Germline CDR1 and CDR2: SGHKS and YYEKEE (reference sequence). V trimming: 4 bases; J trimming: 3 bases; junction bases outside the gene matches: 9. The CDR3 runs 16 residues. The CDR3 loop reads CASSPQTGPYTGELFF. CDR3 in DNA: TGTGCCAGCAGCCCCCAGACAGGGCCCTACACCGGGGAGCTGTTTTTT.

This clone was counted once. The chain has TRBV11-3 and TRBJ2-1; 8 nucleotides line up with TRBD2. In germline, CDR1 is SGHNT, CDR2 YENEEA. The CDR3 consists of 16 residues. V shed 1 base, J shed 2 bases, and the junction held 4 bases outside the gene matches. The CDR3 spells CASSLGTAGAYNEQFF. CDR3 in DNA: TGTGCCAGCAGCTTAGGAACAGCGGGGGCCTACAATGAGCAGTTCTTC. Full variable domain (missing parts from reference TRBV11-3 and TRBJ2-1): EAGVVQSPRYKIIEKKQPVAFWCNPISGHNTLYWYLQNLGQGPELLIRYENEEAVDDSQLPKDRFSAERLKGVDSTLKIQPAELGDSAVYLCASSLGTAGAYNEQFFGPGTRLTVL.

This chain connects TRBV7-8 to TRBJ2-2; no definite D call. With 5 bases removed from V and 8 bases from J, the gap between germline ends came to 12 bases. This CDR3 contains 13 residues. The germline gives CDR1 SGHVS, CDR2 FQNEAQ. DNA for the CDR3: TGTGCCAGCAGCCTATTTACCGGGGGGGAGCTGTTTTTT. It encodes CASSLFTGGELFF. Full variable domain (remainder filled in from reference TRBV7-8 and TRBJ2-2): GAGVSQSPRYKVAKRGQDVALRCDPISGHVSLFWYQQALGQGPEFLTYFQNEAQLDKSGLPSDRFFAERPEGSVSTLKIQRTQQEDSAVYLCASSLFTGGELFFGEGSRLTVL.

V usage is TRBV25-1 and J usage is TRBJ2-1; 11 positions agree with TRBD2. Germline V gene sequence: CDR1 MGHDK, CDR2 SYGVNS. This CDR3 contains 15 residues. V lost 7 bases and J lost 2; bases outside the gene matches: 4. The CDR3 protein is CASTGTSGTYNEQFF. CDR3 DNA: TGTGCCAGCACCGGGACTAGCGGCACCTACAATGAGCAGTTCTTC.

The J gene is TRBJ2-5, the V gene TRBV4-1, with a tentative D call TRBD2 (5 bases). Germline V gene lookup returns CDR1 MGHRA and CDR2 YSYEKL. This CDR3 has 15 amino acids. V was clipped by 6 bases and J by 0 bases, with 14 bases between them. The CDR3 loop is CASRAEDSYQETQYF. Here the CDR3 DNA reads TGCGCCAGCAGGGCAGAGGACTCCTACCAAGAGACCCAGTACTTC.

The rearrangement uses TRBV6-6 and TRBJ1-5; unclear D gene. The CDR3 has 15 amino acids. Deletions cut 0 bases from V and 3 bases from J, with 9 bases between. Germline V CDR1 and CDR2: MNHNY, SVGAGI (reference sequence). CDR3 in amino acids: CASSYSLQLNQPQHF. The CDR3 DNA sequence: TGTGCCAGCAGTTACTCGCTACAGCTCAATCAGCCCCAGCATTTT.

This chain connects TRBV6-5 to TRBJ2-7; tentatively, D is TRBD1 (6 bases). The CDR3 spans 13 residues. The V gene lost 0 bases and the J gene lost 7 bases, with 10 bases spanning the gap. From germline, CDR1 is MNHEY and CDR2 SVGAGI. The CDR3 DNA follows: TGTGCCAGCAGTTACTCCACAGGGTGGGAGCAGTACTTC. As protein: CASSYSTGWEQYF.

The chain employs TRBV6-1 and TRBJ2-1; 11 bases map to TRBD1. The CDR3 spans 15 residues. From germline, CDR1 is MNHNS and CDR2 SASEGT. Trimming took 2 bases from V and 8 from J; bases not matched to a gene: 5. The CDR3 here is CASSETAGQGDEQFF. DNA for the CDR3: TGTGCCAGCAGTGAAACTGCGGGACAGGGGGATGAGCAGTTCTTC.

CDR3 in amino acids: CARTGTGDEQYF. The CDR3 bases are TGTGCCAGGACCGGGACAGGGGACGAGCAGTACTTC. The chain joins TRBV2 to TRBJ2-7, with 10 bases that match TRBD1. V was clipped by 9 bases and J by 5 bases; unmatched bases: 4. The germline V gene has CDR1 SNHLY and CDR2 FYNNEI. The CDR3 consists of 12 residues.